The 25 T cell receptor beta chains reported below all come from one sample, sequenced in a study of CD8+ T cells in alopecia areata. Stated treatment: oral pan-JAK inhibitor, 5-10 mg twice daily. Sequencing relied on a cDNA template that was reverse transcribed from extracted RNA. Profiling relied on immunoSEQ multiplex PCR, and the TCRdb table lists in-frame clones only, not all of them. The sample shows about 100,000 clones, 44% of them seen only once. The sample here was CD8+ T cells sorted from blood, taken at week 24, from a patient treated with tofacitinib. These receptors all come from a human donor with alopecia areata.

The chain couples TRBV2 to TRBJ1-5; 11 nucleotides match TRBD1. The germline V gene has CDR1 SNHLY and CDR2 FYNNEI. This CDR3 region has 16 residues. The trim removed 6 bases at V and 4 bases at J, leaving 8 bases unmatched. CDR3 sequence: CASRAGQGAGNQPQHF. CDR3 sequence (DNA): TGTGCCAGCAGGGCCGGACAGGGGGCGGGGAATCAGCCCCAGCATTTT.

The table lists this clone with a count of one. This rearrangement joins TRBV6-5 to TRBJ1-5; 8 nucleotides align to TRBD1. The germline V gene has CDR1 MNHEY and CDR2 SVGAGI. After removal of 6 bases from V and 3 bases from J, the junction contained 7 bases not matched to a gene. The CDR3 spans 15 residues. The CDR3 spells CASSRQGRDNQPQHF. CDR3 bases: TGTGCCAGCAGCCGACAGGGGAGGGACAATCAGCCCCAGCATTTT.

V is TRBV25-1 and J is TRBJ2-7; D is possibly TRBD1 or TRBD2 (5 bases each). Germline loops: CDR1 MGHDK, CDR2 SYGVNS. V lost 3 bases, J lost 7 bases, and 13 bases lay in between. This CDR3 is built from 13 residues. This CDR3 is CASSDPGQREQYF. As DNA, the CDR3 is TGTGCCAGCAGTGATCCGGGGCAGAGAGAGCAGTACTTC.

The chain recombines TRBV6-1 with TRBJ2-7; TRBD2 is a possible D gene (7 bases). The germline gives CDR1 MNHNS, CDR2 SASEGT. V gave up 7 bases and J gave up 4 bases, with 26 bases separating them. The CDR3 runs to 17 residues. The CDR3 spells CASNDRWGGLGVYEQYF. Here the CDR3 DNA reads TGTGCCAGCAATGATAGATGGGGGGGGCTCGGAGTGTACGAGCAGTACTTC.

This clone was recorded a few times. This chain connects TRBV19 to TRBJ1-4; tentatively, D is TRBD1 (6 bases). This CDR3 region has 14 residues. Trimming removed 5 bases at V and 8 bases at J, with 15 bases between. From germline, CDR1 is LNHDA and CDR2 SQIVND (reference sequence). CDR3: CASSRRGREEKLFF. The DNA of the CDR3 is TGTGCCAGTAGTCGAAGGGGGAGGGAAGAAAAACTGTTTTTT.

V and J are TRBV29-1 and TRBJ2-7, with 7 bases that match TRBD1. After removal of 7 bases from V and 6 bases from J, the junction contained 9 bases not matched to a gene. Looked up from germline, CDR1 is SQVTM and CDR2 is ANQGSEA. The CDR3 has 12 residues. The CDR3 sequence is CSAPTGSGEQYF. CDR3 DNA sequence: TGCAGCGCCCCGACAGGGTCGGGCGAGCAGTACTTC.

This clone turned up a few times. The CDR3 coding sequence is TGCAGCGTTCGGGAACAGGGGGCATTTTATGGCTACACCTTC. This sequence encodes CSVREQGAFYGYTF. The chain employs TRBV29-1 and TRBJ1-2, with 9 bases lining up with TRBD1. The CDR3 is made up of 14 amino acids. V lost 5 bases and J lost 5; bases outside the gene matches: 9. The germline gives CDR1 SQVTM, CDR2 ANQGSEA.

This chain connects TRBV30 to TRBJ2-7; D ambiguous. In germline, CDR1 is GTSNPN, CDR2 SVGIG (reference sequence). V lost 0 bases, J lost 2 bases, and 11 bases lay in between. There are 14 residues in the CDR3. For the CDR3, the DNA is TGTGCCTGGAGTGTATCTCACAGCACCTACGAGCAGTACTTC. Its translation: CAWSVSHSTYEQYF.

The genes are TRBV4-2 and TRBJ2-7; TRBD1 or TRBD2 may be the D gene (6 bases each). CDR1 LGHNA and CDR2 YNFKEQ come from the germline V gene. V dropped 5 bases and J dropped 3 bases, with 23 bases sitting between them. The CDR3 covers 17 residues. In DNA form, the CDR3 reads TGTGCCAGCAGCGCCTTGGGGGGCCGGGAGCGAGGCTACGAGCAGTACTTC. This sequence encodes CASSALGGRERGYEQYF.

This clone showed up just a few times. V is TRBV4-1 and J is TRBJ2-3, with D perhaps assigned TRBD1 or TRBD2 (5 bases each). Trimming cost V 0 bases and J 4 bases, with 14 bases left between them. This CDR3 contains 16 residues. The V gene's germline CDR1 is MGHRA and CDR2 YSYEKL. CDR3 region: CASSQDPGQPPDTQYF. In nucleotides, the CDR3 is TGCGCCAGCAGCCAAGATCCGGGGCAACCACCAGATACGCAGTATTTT.

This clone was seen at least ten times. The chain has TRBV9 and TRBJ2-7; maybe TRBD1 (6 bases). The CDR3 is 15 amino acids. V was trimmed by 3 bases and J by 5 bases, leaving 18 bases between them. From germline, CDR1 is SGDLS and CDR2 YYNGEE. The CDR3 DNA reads TGTGCCAGCAGCGAACAGGGCCTAGACGGGGACGAGCAGTACTTC. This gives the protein CASSEQGLDGDEQYF.

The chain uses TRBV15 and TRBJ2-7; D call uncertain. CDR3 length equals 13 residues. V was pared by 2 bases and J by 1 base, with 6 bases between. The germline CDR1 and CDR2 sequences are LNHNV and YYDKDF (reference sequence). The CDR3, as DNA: TGTGCCACCAGCAGAAAAACGTCCTACGAGCAGTACTTC. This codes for CATSRKTSYEQYF.

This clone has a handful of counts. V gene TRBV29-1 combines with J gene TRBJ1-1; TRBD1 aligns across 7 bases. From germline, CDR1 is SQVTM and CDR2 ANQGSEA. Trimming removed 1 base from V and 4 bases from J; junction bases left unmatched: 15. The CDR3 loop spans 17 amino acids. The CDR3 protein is CSVEAPGQLYFSTEAFF. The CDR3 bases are TGCAGCGTTGAAGCTCCGGGACAGCTGTATTTTAGCACTGAAGCTTTCTTT.

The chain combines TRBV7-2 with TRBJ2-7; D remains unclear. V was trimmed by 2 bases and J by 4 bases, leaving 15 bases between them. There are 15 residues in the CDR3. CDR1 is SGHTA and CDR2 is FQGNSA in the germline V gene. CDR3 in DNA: TGTGCCAGCAGCTTATGGGCGGCGACCAAGTACGAGCAGTACTTC. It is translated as CASSLWAATKYEQYF.

CDR3 nucleotides: TGTGCCAGCAGGGGGTTTGAGGTTCGTGGCAATCAGCCCCAGCATTTT. It is translated as CASRGFEVRGNQPQHF. V is TRBV6-6 and J is TRBJ1-5; D unclear. CDR1 is MNHNY and CDR2 is SVGAGI in the germline V gene (reference sequence). This CDR3 comprises 16 residues. Between the trimmed V and J ends, which lost 6 bases and 2 bases, there was a span of 17 bases.

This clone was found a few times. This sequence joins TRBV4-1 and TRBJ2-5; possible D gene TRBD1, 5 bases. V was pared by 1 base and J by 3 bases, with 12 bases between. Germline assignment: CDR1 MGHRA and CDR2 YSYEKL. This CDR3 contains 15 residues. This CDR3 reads CASSQVGLEEETQYF. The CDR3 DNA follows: TGCGCCAGCAGCCAAGTGGGGCTAGAGGAAGAGACCCAGTACTTC.

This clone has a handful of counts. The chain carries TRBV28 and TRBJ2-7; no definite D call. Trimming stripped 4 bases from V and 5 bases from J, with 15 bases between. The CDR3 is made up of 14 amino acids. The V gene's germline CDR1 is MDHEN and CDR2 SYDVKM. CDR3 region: CASSYATPGHEQYF. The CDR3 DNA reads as TGTGCCAGCAGTTACGCAACTCCAGGCCACGAGCAGTACTTC.

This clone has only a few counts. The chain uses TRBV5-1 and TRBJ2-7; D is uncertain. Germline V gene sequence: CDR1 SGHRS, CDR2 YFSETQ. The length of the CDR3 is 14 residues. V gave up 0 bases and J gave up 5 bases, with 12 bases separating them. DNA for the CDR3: TGCGCCAGCAGCTTGGGCCCACGGATCCACGAGCAGTACTTC. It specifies CASSLGPRIHEQYF.

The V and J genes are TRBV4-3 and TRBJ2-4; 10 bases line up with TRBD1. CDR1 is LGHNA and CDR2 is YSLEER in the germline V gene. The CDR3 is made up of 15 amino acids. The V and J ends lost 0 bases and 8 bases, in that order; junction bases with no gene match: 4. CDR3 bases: TGCGCCAGCAGCCAAGATCTGGGACAGGGGCACATTCAGTACTTC. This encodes CASSQDLGQGHIQYF.

Here the CDR3 DNA reads TGTGCCAGCAGCTCCTCAGGGTCGGGGCCCAATACGCAGTATTTT. As protein: CASSSSGSGPNTQYF. The chain recombines TRBV7-2 with TRBJ2-3, with D tentatively TRBD1 or TRBD2 (5 bases each). In germline, CDR1 is SGHTA, CDR2 FQGNSA. The CDR3 runs to 15 residues. Trimming took off 4 bases at V and 7 bases at J, with 18 bases between the two ends.

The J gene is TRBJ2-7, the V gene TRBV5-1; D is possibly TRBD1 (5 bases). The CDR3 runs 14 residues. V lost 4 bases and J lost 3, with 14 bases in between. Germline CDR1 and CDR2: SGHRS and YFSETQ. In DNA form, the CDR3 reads TGCGCCAGCAGCCCCCGACAGATTTTCTACGAGCAGTACTTC. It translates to CASSPRQIFYEQYF.

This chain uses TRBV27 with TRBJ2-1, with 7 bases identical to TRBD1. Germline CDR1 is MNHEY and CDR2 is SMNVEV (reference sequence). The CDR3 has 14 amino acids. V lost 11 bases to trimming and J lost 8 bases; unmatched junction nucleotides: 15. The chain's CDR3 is CAVGVGATGDEQFF. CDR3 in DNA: TGTGCCGTGGGAGTGGGGGCCACAGGGGATGAGCAGTTCTTC.

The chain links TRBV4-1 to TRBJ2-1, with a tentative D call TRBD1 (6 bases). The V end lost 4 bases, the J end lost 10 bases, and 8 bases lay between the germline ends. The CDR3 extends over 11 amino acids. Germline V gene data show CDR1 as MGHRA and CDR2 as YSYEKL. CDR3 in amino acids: CASSRGPEQFF. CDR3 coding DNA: TGCGCCAGCAGCCGGGGGCCGGAGCAGTTCTTC.

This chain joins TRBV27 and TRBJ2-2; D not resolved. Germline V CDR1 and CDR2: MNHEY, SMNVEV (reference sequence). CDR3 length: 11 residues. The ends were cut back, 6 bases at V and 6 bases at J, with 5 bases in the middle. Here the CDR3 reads CASRTAGELFF. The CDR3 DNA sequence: TGTGCCAGCAGGACGGCCGGGGAGCTGTTTTTT.

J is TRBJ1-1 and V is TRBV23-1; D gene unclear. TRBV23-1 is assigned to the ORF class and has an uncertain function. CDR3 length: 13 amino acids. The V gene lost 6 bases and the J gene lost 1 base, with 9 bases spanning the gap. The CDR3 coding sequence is TGCGCCAGCAGGGCGACTGAGAACACTGAAGCTTTCTTT. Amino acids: CASRATENTEAFF.